This TCR beta chain was identified in a study of cytomegalovirus exposure and HLA in healthy donors (dated by TCRdb to about 2017). Notes on the research overall: According to a later analysis, one platform produced both the 120 validation repertoires and the approximately 660 repertoires of the first cohort. The study aimed to test whether signatures of past pathogen exposure could be identified by cataloging public T cell receptors. Along with the approximately 700-subject first cohort, a separate validation cohort of around 120 different subjects was used. To predict cytomegalovirus infection status, the study combined high-throughput TCR immunosequencing, statistical association of individual TCRs with disease status, and machine learning.

As to this clone: The specificity of this receptor is unknown. No much larger clonotype is one base removed from it; base qualities were not supplied.

The full study reports these points: Most TCR sequences were observed very rarely across donors, whereas some public TCRs were present in many individuals. Three of the identified cytomegalovirus-associated TCR beta chains were confirmed in vitro to be specific for cytomegalovirus antigens. All 130 or so repertoires were used to score co-occurrence in the validation cohort in a later analysis, because that analysis had no HLA typing for the cohort. In both the original and validation cohorts, the classifier was reported to diagnose cytomegalovirus status with high specificity and sensitivity. A later analysis found that TCRs clustered in the first cohort also tended to co-occur in the roughly 110 validation repertoires, with about 94% of cluster scores above 0. It was suggested by the authors that the approach could potentially be generalized to other disease states and immunological phenotypes. In the study, roughly 160 TCR beta chains were listed as associated with cytomegalovirus.

Separate from the approximately 700-subject first cohort, the validation cohort of roughly 110 subjects was the group to which the donors belonged. The library was prepared using the immunoSEQ multiplex PCR assay. The source study handled its data this way. A statistical classification framework was built to diagnose cytomegalovirus status from the catalog of TCR beta chain sequences. Imported from immuneACCESS, the table was reduced by TCRdb to in-frame sequences with V and J called. These copies leave out some clones; in studies compared against another copy, an unresolved V gene accounts for under half, and the cause of the remainder is not known. The D gene and trimming were derived from the DNA, and the V and J assignments and clone size from that table. This sample comprises a few hundred thousand clones, approximately 85% of them detected only once. Roughly 0.88% of the sample is held by the ten biggest clonotypes.

The cysteine opens and the phenylalanine closes a CDR3 of 18 amino acids. Only CDR3 DNA is held: 54 bases, read in frame from base 1. The source is a man aged 30 to 39 in good health and CMV-seronegative. Sequencing was done on a sample of PBMCs. The V gene is TRBV21-1 and the J gene is TRBJ2-2; TRBD2, the table's D call, lacks a check against the DNA. TRBV21-1 is described as a pseudogene. The DNA sequence is as follows: TGTGCCAGCAGCAACTTGAGGGGACTCTTGACCGACACCGGGGAGCTGTTTTTT. Translated, this gives CASSNLRGLLTDTGELFF.